What follows describes a single TCR beta chain. Its specificity is unknown. The sample is drawn from a study of T cell responses to AZD1222 COVID-19 vaccine. General study findings and limits: Spike-specific TCR breadth and depth grew following two AZD1222 doses. Vaccine-associated CD4 TCRs ranged over spike, dominating at 160-218 and 743-854. Unmutated variant regions are reportedly the target of nearly half of TCRs that are spike-specific. At baseline, just 5 or 6 AZD1222 recipients tested seropositive.

The data were produced by immunoSEQ multiplex PCR, yet TCRdb's version contains in-frame clones alone and is incomplete. The profile shows some 120,000 clones, roughly 90% of them singletons. This receptor was identified in an adult in good health. The specimen comprised peripheral blood, sampled on day 0 of AZD1222 vaccination.

CDR3 region: CASSHTGFPHEQYF. CDR3 coding DNA: TGTGCCAGCAGCCACACAGGGTTCCCCCACGAGCAGTACTTC. The genes are TRBV7-2 and TRBJ2-7, with D possibly being TRBD1 (6 bases). Looked up from germline, CDR1 is SGHTA and CDR2 is FQGNSA. Deletions cut 5 bases from V and 5 bases from J, with 16 bases between. The CDR3 contains 14 residues.